Presented here are 23 T cell receptor beta chains from one specimen sequenced in a study of shared clonotypes between healthy human individuals. Using immunoSEQ multiplex PCR, the repertoire was profiled, and TCRdb retains in-frame clones only, with some absent. The table has over a million clones, around 97% seen once; the top ten hold more than 0.9%. The sequenced material came from naive CD4+ T cells sorted from blood. Subset indicated: CD45RA+ positively selected. Receptors were obtained from a man younger than 45 in good health.

CDR3 in amino acids: CASSFWPVQETQYF. The CDR3 coding sequence is TGCGCCAGCAGCTTCTGGCCTGTACAAGAGACCCAGTACTTC. This chain joins TRBV5-1 and TRBJ2-5; D gene unclear. Germline V gene sequence: CDR1 SGHRS, CDR2 YFSETQ. This CDR3 spans 14 amino acids. Trimming stripped 2 bases from V and 2 bases from J, with 10 bases between.

V gene TRBV4-2 combines with J gene TRBJ2-1, with D possibly being TRBD1 (5 bases). Germline V gene sequence: CDR1 LGHNA, CDR2 YNFKEQ. This CDR3 has 15 amino acids. The V end was cut by 4 bases, the J end by 3 bases, with 13 bases between. CDR3 in DNA: TGTGCCAGCAGCCCCCTCGGTCAGGGCTACAATGAGCAGTTCTTC. Protein: CASSPLGQGYNEQFF.

In the case of this clone: Other nucleotide sequences from this sample produce the same CDR3. This chain links TRBV20-1 with TRBJ2-5; D is ambiguous. Trimming took 5 bases from V and 5 from J, leaving 9 bases between them. Germline CDR1 DFQATT, CDR2 SNEGSKA (reference sequence). The CDR3 runs to 11 residues. In DNA form, the CDR3 reads TGCAGTGCTTCCAAAGGCGAGACCCAGTACTTC. Its protein is CSASKGETQYF.

This clone was observed a single time. J is TRBJ2-1 and V is TRBV18; 7 bases align to TRBD2. Germline V gene lookup returns CDR1 KGHSH and CDR2 LQKENI. Trimming at V came to 6 bases and at J to 12 bases, leaving 17 bases not matched to a gene. This CDR3 has 15 residues. The CDR3 spells CASSRLAPASVVQFF. The CDR3 region has the DNA TGTGCCAGCTCGCGACTAGCTCCCGCGTCAGTCGTGCAGTTCTTC.

V and J are TRBV5-1 and TRBJ2-2; TRBD2 matches at 11 bases. CDR1 and CDR2 (germline): SGHRS, YFSETQ. V was pared by 1 base and J by 10 bases, with 6 bases of the junction left unmatched. This CDR3 region has 15 residues. For the CDR3, the DNA is TGCGCCAGCAGCTTGTCGCTAGCGGGAGGAGTGGAGCTGTTTTTT. Amino acid sequence: CASSLSLAGGVELFF.

This clone was counted once. The V call is TRBV5-1, the J call TRBJ2-7; 8 nucleotides agree with TRBD1. The CDR3 is 15 amino acids. Germline V gives CDR1 SGHRS, CDR2 YFSETQ. With V trimmed by 3 bases and J by 0 bases, 5 bases remained unmatched. This CDR3 is CASSSDTGGSYEQYF. The DNA for the CDR3 is TGCGCCAGCAGCTCAGATACAGGGGGCTCCTACGAGCAGTACTTC.

V gene TRBV7-2 combines with J gene TRBJ2-7, with D perhaps matching TRBD1 (6 bases). This CDR3 is built from 17 residues. From germline, CDR1 is SGHTA and CDR2 FQGNSA. Trimming took off 2 bases at V and 6 bases at J, with 23 bases between the two ends. The CDR3 loop reads CASSLRGIGSAMSEQYF. CDR3 DNA sequence: TGTGCCAGCAGCTTAAGGGGGATAGGGAGCGCGATGTCCGAGCAGTACTTC.

The genes are TRBV15 and TRBJ1-5; D is perhaps TRBD1 (5 bases). CDR1 is LNHNV, CDR2 YYDKDF, per germline (reference sequence). The CDR3 runs 15 residues. V dropped 0 bases and J dropped 2 bases, with 8 bases sitting between them. The CDR3 nucleotides read TGTGCCACCAGCAGAGACAGGGTCGGCAATCAGCCCCAGCATTTT. It yields the protein CATSRDRVGNQPQHF.

The J gene is TRBJ2-4, the V gene TRBV11-3; D tentatively reads TRBD1 or TRBD2 (7 bases each). Trimming removed 6 bases from V and 7 bases from J, with 22 bases in between. Looked up from germline, CDR1 is SGHNT and CDR2 is YENEEA. The CDR3 spans 16 residues. CDR3 sequence reads: CASSSTGNGGRNIQYF. CDR3 sequence (DNA): TGTGCCAGCAGTTCGACAGGGAACGGGGGGAGGAACATTCAGTACTTC.

The chain combines TRBV4-1 with TRBJ2-7; TRBD1 might be the D (6 bases). The CDR3 is 15 amino acids. V was cut by 4 bases and J by 3 bases, with 16 bases left in between. Germline CDR1 and CDR2: MGHRA and YSYEKL. Written as DNA, the CDR3 is TGCGCCAGCAGCCGAAGGGAACAGGGAAGCTACGAGCAGTACTTC. Translating gives CASSRREQGSYEQYF.

This chain joins TRBV25-1 and TRBJ2-6; D gene uncertain. Trimming left V 1 base short and J 0 bases short, with 7 bases between. Germline V gene data show CDR1 as MGHDK and CDR2 as SYGVNS. This CDR3 is built from 16 residues. CDR3 region: CASSESVDSGANVLTF. In DNA form, the CDR3 reads TGTGCCAGCAGTGAATCCGTGGACTCTGGGGCCAACGTCCTGACTTTC.

With regard to this clone: One junction end disagrees with the germline gene, perhaps due to a read error. Within the sample, other DNA sequences also encode this same CDR3. The DNA of the CDR3 is TGTAGCGTAGATCGGATTGGACTAGAGCAGTTCTTC. It yields the protein CSVDRIGLEQFF. The rearrangement links TRBV29-1 to TRBJ2-1; tentatively, D is TRBD2 (6 bases). Germline CDR1 is SQVTM and CDR2 is ANQGSEA. The CDR3 is 12 amino acids.

The rearrangement joins TRBV27 to TRBJ2-1; weak D call: TRBD1 (5 bases). Germline V gives CDR1 MNHEY, CDR2 SMNVEV (reference sequence). Trimming cost V 5 bases and J 4 bases, with 12 bases left between them. The CDR3 covers 14 residues. The CDR3 is CASSNRAGYNEQFF. The DNA for the CDR3 is TGTGCCAGCAGTAACCGGGCAGGGTACAATGAGCAGTTCTTC.

The chain couples TRBV6-1 to TRBJ2-2, with D unclear. Germline V gene sequence: CDR1 MNHNS, CDR2 SASEGT. The CDR3 is 11 residues long. The ends were cut back, 6 bases at V and 5 bases at J, with 4 bases in the middle. CDR3: CASRATGELFF. CDR3 sequence (DNA): TGTGCCAGCAGGGCTACCGGGGAGCTGTTTTTT.

The V and J genes are TRBV6-1 and TRBJ2-2; D perhaps matches TRBD1 (6 bases). The length of the CDR3 is 13 residues. Germline values: CDR1 MNHNS, CDR2 SASEGT. V was clipped by 6 bases and J by 6 bases, with 11 bases between them. The CDR3 region is CASRQGSPGELFF. The CDR3 nucleotides are TGTGCCAGCAGACAGGGTTCTCCCGGGGAGCTGTTTTTT.

The CDR3 bases are TGTGCCAGGGGGAGGGATATCCTTGAAAAACTGTTTTTT. This sequence encodes CARGRDILEKLFF. The chain has TRBV7-9 and TRBJ1-4, with D unresolved. The V gene lost 9 bases and the J gene lost 7 bases, with 15 bases spanning the gap. The CDR3 consists of 13 residues. Looked up from germline, CDR1 is SEHNR and CDR2 is FQNEAQ (reference sequence).

The CDR3 loop is CASRPGLAPRNEQFF. DNA for the CDR3: TGTGCCAGCAGACCGGGACTAGCGCCAAGGAATGAGCAGTTCTTC. The V call is TRBV7-9, the J call TRBJ2-1; TRBD2 aligns across 10 bases. Germline V gene sequence: CDR1 SEHNR, CDR2 FQNEAQ (reference sequence). The V gene end was trimmed by 6 bases and the J gene end by 7 bases; junction bases not matched to a gene: 9. The CDR3 totals 15 residues.

The chain has TRBV12-5 and TRBJ2-7, with TRBD1 identical over 7 bases. The V gene end was trimmed by 2 bases and the J gene end by 6 bases; junction bases not matched to a gene: 7. Germline V gene sequence: CDR1 LGHNT, CDR2 FRNRAP. The CDR3 has 14 residues. CDR3 in amino acids: CASGLIGQEFEQYF. CDR3 DNA: TGTGCTAGTGGTTTGATTGGACAGGAATTCGAGCAGTACTTC.

In its sample, this clone was seen once. CDR3 bases: TGTGCCAGCAGTGGGTCTTTAGCACCGACCTACAATGAGCAGTTCTTC. This codes for CASSGSLAPTYNEQFF. This rearrangement joins TRBV2 to TRBJ2-1, with unresolved D. V was shortened by 4 bases and J by 2 bases, with 15 bases between the two germline ends. CDR3 length: 16 amino acids. Germline V gene data show CDR1 as SNHLY and CDR2 as FYNNEI. Full variable domain (outside the CDR3, taken from reference TRBV2 and TRBJ2-1): EPEVTQTPSHQVTQMGQEVILRCVPISNHLYFYWYRQILGQKVEFLVSFYNNEISEKSEIFDDQFSVERPDGSNFTLKIRSTKLEDSAMYFCASSGSLAPTYNEQFFGPGTRLTVL.

V usage is TRBV5-4 and J usage is TRBJ2-2, with 10 bases lining up with TRBD2. The junction had 15 bases not matched to a gene; V was cut back by 5 bases and J by 2 bases. The germline V gene encodes CDR1 SGHNT and CDR2 YYREEE (reference sequence). The CDR3 is 19 amino acids. The CDR3 DNA follows: TGTGCCAGCAGTTACTTTACTAGCGGGGCTCCTCTAAACACCGGGGAGCTGTTTTTT. Translating it yields CASSYFTSGAPLNTGELFF.

CDR3 bases: TGCGCCAGCAGTGAGGTTTCAGCAGGGCGGGAGACCCAGTACTTC. Translating gives CASSEVSAGRETQYF. This rearrangement joins TRBV10-1 to TRBJ2-5, with D perhaps matching TRBD1 (5 bases). V was trimmed by 2 bases and J by 5 bases, leaving 15 bases between them. The CDR3 consists of 15 residues. Per germline, CDR1 WNHNN and CDR2 SYGVQD (reference sequence).

The count of this clone is one. This CDR3 is also generated by other DNA sequences in the sample. The CDR3 region is CASSLLYEQYF. The CDR3 DNA follows: TGTGCCAGCAGCTTGCTCTACGAGCAGTACTTC. This chain joins TRBV7-2 and TRBJ2-7; D is ambiguous. V lost 3 bases and J lost 3, with 3 bases in between. The CDR3 runs to 11 residues. Per germline, CDR1 SGHTA and CDR2 FQGNSA.

V is TRBV5-1 and J is TRBJ2-1; 8 bases are shared with TRBD2. V lost 2 bases to trimming and J lost 5 bases; unmatched junction nucleotides: 6. Germline CDR1 is SGHRS and CDR2 is YFSETQ. The CDR3 has 15 amino acids. The chain's CDR3 is CASSFMLAGDNEQFF. CDR3 bases: TGCGCCAGCAGCTTTATGCTAGCGGGTGACAATGAGCAGTTCTTC.